This T cell receptor (beta chain) appears in the sequencing data of a study of cytomegalovirus exposure and HLA in healthy donors. In the PCR, 60 Vbeta and 13 Jbeta primers were used. Libraries were prepared by immunoSEQ multiplex PCR; TCRdb keeps only in-frame clonotypes and omits some of them. Of 130,000 to 150,000 clones in the sample, over 70% were seen once. Germline CDR1 SGHNT, CDR2 YYREEE (reference sequence). The CDR3 sequence is 15 residues long. V lost 3 bases and J 1 base, leaving 13 bases between the germline ends. Sample: PBMCs. The TCR comes from a woman between 40 and 55 years old in good health and CMV-seronegative. V and J are TRBV5-4 and TRBJ1-2; the D is unclear. CDR3 sequence: CASSSQGRGNYGYTF. The DNA of the CDR3 is TGTGCCAGCAGCTCGCAAGGTCGGGGTAACTATGGCTACACCTTC.